Following are 18 T cell receptor beta chains from one sample sequenced in a study of blood T cell repertoires in COVID-19. The protocol was immunoSEQ multiplex PCR, while the TCRdb copy is restricted to in-frame clones and leaves out a portion. The sample comprises hundreds of thousands of clones, approximately 90% of which are singletons, and 1% to 1.3% rests with the top ten. Material: PBMCs or T cells enriched from blood (not recorded which). The receptors were sampled from a man aged 25-45 years who had recovered from COVID-19.

The CDR3 DNA sequence: TGTGCCAGCTCACTCGACAGGTTCAATTCACCCCTCCACTTT. Translating gives CASSLDRFNSPLHF. V is TRBV18 and J is TRBJ1-6, with D possibly matching TRBD1 (6 bases). The CDR3 has 14 amino acids. Looked up from germline, CDR1 is KGHSH and CDR2 is LQKENI. The V gene lost 4 bases and the J gene lost 7 bases, with 11 bases spanning the gap.

The CDR3 sequence: CASSWEHDVTFF. CDR3 bases: TGTGCCAGCAGCTGGGAGCACGACGTTACGTTCTTC. The V gene is TRBV11-2, the J gene TRBJ2-1; a possible D gene is TRBD2 (5 bases). CDR3 length: 12 residues. Germline values: CDR1 SGHAT, CDR2 FQNNGV. Trimming removed 4 bases from V and 15 bases from J, with 16 bases in between.

The chain links TRBV7-2 to TRBJ2-1; 14 bases match TRBD2. The CDR3 runs to 15 residues. Germline CDR1 SGHTA, CDR2 FQGNSA. The V gene end was trimmed by 4 bases and the J gene end by 9 bases; junction bases not matched to a gene: 5. For the CDR3, the DNA is TGTGCCAGCAGCTCGACTAGCGGGAGGGCCGTTGAGCAGTTCTTC. Its translation is CASSSTSGRAVEQFF.

The chain has TRBV5-1 and TRBJ2-2; D uncertain. Per germline, CDR1 SGHRS and CDR2 YFSETQ. The CDR3 spans 14 residues. V lost 4 bases, J lost 4 bases, and 11 bases lay in between. CDR3 amino acids: CASSTDSFTGELFF. The DNA for the CDR3 is TGCGCCAGCAGCACCGACTCCTTCACCGGGGAGCTGTTTTTT.

V is TRBV20-1 and J is TRBJ1-2; 7 bases are shared with TRBD1. The CDR3 totals 11 residues. Trimming took 6 bases from V and 7 from J; bases not matched to a gene: 5. Germline loops: CDR1 DFQATT, CDR2 SNEGSKA (reference sequence). The CDR3 region is CSAETGTGYTF. For the CDR3, the DNA is TGCAGTGCCGAGACAGGGACTGGCTACACCTTC.

The genes are TRBV28 and TRBJ1-3; D is unresolved. Per the germline V gene, CDR1 is MDHEN and CDR2 is SYDVKM. V gave up 6 bases and J gave up 5 bases, with 11 bases separating them. The CDR3 has 13 residues. The CDR3 region has the DNA TGTGCCAGCAGCCCACCTAGGAGAAACACCATATATTTT. This sequence encodes CASSPPRRNTIYF.

The CDR3 bases are TGTGCCATCAGCCCGGGACAGGGGGGACGATATAGCAATCAGCCCCAGCATTTT. This encodes CAISPGQGGRYSNQPQHF. The chain links TRBV10-3 to TRBJ1-5, with 11 bases aligning to TRBD1. Trimming took 6 bases from V and 0 from J; bases not matched to a gene: 10. Germline CDR1 is ENHRY and CDR2 is SYGVKD. The CDR3 covers 18 residues.

This clone was recorded only once. The chain is built from TRBV7-3 and TRBJ1-6, with TRBD1 as a possible D gene (5 bases). Trimming stripped 4 bases from V and 5 bases from J, with 9 bases between. Germline CDR1 and CDR2: SGHTA and FQGTGA. The CDR3 has 14 amino acids. The CDR3 spells CASSSGENNSPLHF. Written as DNA, the CDR3 is TGTGCCAGCAGCTCGGGGGAAAATAATTCACCCCTCCACTTT.

The chain has TRBV29-1 and TRBJ1-1; TRBD1 matches 7 bases. Trimming took 6 bases from V and 6 from J; bases not matched to a gene: 4. This CDR3 contains 11 residues. Germline loops: CDR1 SQVTM, CDR2 ANQGSEA. The CDR3: CSVRGWAEAFF. CDR3 nucleotides: TGCAGCGTCAGGGGGTGGGCTGAAGCTTTCTTT.

This rearrangement joins TRBV29-1 to TRBJ2-1; D gene unclear. V shed 4 bases and J shed 6 bases, with 7 bases lying between them. Looked up from germline, CDR1 is SQVTM and CDR2 is ANQGSEA. This CDR3 spans 11 amino acids. In DNA form, the CDR3 reads TGCAGCGTTGGACCGGGCAATGAGCAGTTCTTC. As protein: CSVGPGNEQFF.

The count of this clone is one. This sequence joins TRBV27 and TRBJ1-3, with 9 bases matching TRBD1. The germline V gene encodes CDR1 MNHEY and CDR2 SMNVEV (reference sequence). Losses at the gene ends were 5 bases for V and 2 bases for J; bases not matched to a gene: 4. This CDR3 contains 15 residues. In DNA, the CDR3 is TGTGCCAGCAGTACAGGGGGCAAGGCTGGAAACACCATATATTTT. Its protein product is CASSTGGKAGNTIYF.

This clone was seen once. The rearrangement links TRBV5-1 to TRBJ2-7; D remains unclear. Trimming removed 0 bases at V and 7 bases at J, with 14 bases between. This CDR3 spans 14 amino acids. Germline CDR1 is SGHRS and CDR2 is YFSETQ. The CDR3 coding sequence is TGCGCCAGCAGCTTGGACTCAGTAACGAGGGAGCAGTACTTC. This sequence encodes CASSLDSVTREQYF.

The sample holds a few counts of this clone. The chain couples TRBV10-2 to TRBJ1-6; D ambiguous. The germline V gene encodes CDR1 WSHSY and CDR2 SAAADI. The length of the CDR3 is 14 residues. With 3 bases removed from V and 8 bases from J, the gap between germline ends came to 11 bases. CDR3 region: CASSEVSVDSPLHF. The CDR3 nucleotides are TGCGCCAGCAGTGAAGTGAGTGTAGATTCACCCCTCCACTTT.

The rearrangement links TRBV25-1 to TRBJ1-1, with a possible D match to TRBD1 (5 bases). Deletions cut 2 bases from V and 2 bases from J, with 12 bases between. This CDR3 region has 15 residues. In germline, CDR1 is MGHDK, CDR2 SYGVNS. Here the CDR3 DNA reads TGTGCCAGCAGTGAACCAGGGTTTACTAACACTGAAGCTTTCTTT. This gives the protein CASSEPGFTNTEAFF.

The CDR3 region is CASSLENGYEQYF. The CDR3 region has the DNA TGTGCCAGCAGCTTAGAGAACGGGTACGAGCAGTACTTC. V and J are TRBV7-6 and TRBJ2-7; D is uncertain. Looked up from germline, CDR1 is SGHVS and CDR2 is FNYEAQ. The CDR3 totals 13 residues. The V and J ends lost 1 base and 4 bases respectively, with 8 bases between them.

The chain couples TRBV6-1 to TRBJ2-5, with TRBD2 identical over 14 bases. Germline CDR1 and CDR2: MNHNS and SASEGT. The junction had 8 bases not matched to a gene; V was cut back by 4 bases and J by 7 bases. The CDR3 is made up of 16 amino acids. The chain's CDR3 is CASSGGTSGSLGTQYF. As DNA, the CDR3 is TGTGCCAGCAGTGGGGGGACTAGCGGGAGTCTAGGGACCCAGTACTTC.

V usage is TRBV30 and J usage is TRBJ1-6; no clear D gene. Germline lookup yields CDR1 GTSNPN and CDR2 SVGIG (reference sequence). V lost 8 bases, J lost 8 bases, and 7 bases lay in between. CDR3 length equals 10 residues. The CDR3 DNA sequence: TGTGCCCGTATTTATTCACCCCTCCACTTT. Amino acids: CARIYSPLHF.

The chain joins TRBV27 to TRBJ2-2; TRBD1 matches 9 bases. The CDR3 spans 14 residues. The V segment lost 7 bases and the J segment 7 bases; nucleotides outside the gene matches: 7. Per germline, CDR1 MNHEY and CDR2 SMNVEV (reference sequence). The CDR3 protein is CASTGQGHFGELFF. CDR3 nucleotide sequence: TGTGCCAGCACGGGACAGGGACATTTCGGGGAGCTGTTTTTT.